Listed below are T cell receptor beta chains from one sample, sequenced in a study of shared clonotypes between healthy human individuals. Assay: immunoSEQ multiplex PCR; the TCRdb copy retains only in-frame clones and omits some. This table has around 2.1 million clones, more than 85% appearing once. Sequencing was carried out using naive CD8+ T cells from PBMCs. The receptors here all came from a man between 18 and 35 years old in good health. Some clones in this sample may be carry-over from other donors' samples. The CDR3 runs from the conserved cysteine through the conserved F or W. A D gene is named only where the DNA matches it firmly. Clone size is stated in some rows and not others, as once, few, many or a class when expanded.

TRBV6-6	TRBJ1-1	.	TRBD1	TGTGCCAGCAGTTACTTGGACAGGGGGCAGGGTGAAGCTTTCTTT	CASSYLDRGQGEAFF
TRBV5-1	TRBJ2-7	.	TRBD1	TGCGCCAGCAGCTCGACAGGGGGCGCAAGCTACGAGCAGTACTTC	CASSSTGGASYEQYF
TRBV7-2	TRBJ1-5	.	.	TGTGCCAGCAGCCGTTCCCCAGCGAACAATCAGCCCCAGCATTTT	CASSRSPANNQPQHF
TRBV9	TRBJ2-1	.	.	TGTGCCAGCAGCGTCTCGGGATCAGCGGAGCCCTACAATGAGCAGTTCTTC	CASSVSGSAEPYNEQFF
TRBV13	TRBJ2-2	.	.	TGTGCCAGCAGCTTAGCTGAAGGGGAGCTGTTTTTT	CASSLAEGELFF
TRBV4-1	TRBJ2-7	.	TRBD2	TGCGCCAGCAGCCCACGAGTAGCGGGACCATACGAGCAGTACTTC	CASSPRVAGPYEQYF
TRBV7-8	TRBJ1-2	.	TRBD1	TGTGCCTCGGGACAGGGAAATGGCTACACCTTC	CASGQGNGYTF
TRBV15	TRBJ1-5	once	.	TGTGCCACCAGCAGAGGGACAGGCAATCAGCCCCAGCATTTT	CATSRGTGNQPQHF
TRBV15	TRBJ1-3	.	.	TGTGCCACCAGCCCAGGGTCAACTGGAAACACCATATATTTT	CATSPGSTGNTIYF
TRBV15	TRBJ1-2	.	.	TGTGCCACCAGAGAGAGAAGGACAGACTATGGCTACACCTTC	CATRERRTDYGYTF
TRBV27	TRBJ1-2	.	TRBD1	TGTGCCAGCAGTTCCTTCCTTGACAGGGGTTATGGCTACACCTTC	CASSSFLDRGYGYTF
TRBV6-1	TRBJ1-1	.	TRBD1	TGTGCCAGCAGTGAAGGGACAGGGGGATTGAACACTGAAGCTTTCTTT	CASSEGTGGLNTEAFF
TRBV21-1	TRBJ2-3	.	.	TGTGCCAGCAGCAAGCTTGCGGATACGCAGTATTTT	CASSKLADTQYF
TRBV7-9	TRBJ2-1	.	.	TGTGCCAGCAGCCCCCCGGGATGGCGGACCTTAGGGAATGAGCAGTTCTTC	CASSPPGWRTLGNEQFF
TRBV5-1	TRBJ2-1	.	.	TGCGCCTGCCGCTCTGTTAGGGACTCCTACAATGAGCAGTTCTTC	CACRSVRDSYNEQFF
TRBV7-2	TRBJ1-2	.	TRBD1	TGTGCCAGCAGCTTAGATCGGGACAGCTACGGCTACACCTTC	CASSLDRDSYGYTF
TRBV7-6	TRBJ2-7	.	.	TGTGCCAGCAGCCCAGAGGACGGCTCCTACGAGCAGTACTTC	CASSPEDGSYEQYF
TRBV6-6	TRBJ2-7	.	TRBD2	TGTGCCAGCAGTTACTCTAGCGGGGTTGTTGAGGAGCAGTACTTC	CASSYSSGVVEEQYF